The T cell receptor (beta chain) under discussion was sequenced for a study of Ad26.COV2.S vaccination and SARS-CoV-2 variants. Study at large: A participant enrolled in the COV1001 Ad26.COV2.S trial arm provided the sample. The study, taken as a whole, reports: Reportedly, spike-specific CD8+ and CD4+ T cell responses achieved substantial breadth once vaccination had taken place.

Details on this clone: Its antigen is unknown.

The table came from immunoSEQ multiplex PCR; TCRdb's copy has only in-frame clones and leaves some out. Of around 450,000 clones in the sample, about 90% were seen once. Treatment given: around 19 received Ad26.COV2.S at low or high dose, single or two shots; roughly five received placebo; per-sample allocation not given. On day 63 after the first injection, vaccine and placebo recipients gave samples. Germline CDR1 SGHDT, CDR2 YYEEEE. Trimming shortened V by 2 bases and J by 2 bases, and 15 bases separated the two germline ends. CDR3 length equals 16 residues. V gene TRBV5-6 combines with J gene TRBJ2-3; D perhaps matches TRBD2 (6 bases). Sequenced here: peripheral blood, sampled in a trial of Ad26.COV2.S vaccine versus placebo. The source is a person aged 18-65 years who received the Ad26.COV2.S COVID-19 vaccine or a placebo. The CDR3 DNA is TGTGCCAGCAGCTTTGGGACTCCTTATCACACAGATACGCAGTATTTT. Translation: CASSFGTPYHTDTQYF.